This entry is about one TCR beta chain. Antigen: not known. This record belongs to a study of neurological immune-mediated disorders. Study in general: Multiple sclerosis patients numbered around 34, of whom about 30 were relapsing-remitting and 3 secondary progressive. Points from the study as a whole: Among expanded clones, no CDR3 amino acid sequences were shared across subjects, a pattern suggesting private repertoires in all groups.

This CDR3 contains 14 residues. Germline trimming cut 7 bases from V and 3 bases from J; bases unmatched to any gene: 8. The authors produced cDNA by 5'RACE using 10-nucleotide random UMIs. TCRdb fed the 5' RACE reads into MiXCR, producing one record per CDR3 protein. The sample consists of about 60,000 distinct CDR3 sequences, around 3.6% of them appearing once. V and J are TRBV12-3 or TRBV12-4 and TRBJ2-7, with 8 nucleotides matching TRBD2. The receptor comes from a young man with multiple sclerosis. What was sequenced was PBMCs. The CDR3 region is CASTSTGGGYEQYF. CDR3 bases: TGTGCCAGCACTTCGACGGGGGGGGGCTACGAGCAGTACTTC.